Detailed here is one T cell receptor (beta chain). The authors prepared the TCRbeta library with unique molecular identifiers. TCRdb independently ran MiXCR on the PCR reads; one entry per CDR3 protein. The sample comprises 490,000 or so distinct CDR3 sequences, roughly an eighth of which are singletons, and 4.5% to 6% rests with the top ten. This record comes from a study of T-cell reconstitution after alpha-beta-depleted transplantation in children. In germline, CDR1 is SGHTA, CDR2 FQGNSA. This CDR3 region has 16 residues. With 1 base clipped from V and 0 bases from J, the junction kept 4 bases outside the gene matches.

The TCR sequence derives from a human donor who donated a stem cell graft to a child with combined immunodeficiency. The sequences come from PBMCs from the stem cell graft donor, collected from the stem cell graft. The gene calls are TRBV7-2 and TRBJ2-5; 8 bases are shared with TRBD2. CDR3 protein: CASSLGAGGHQETQYF. For the CDR3, the DNA is TGTGCCAGCAGCTTAGGGGCGGGGGGACACCAAGAGACCCAGTACTTC.